The entry below describes one T cell receptor beta chain. Its antigen is currently unknown. Other DNA sequences in this specimen translate into the identical CDR3. The entry originates in a study of shared clonotypes between healthy human individuals. Naive CD8 cells were CD45RO-negative, positively selected for CCR7, excluding terminally differentiated effector memory CD45RA+ cells. Study-wide findings and caveats: What rarefaction showed was incomplete sorted-subset sequencing despite large depth.

As processed by the authors: Junction-only sequences produced by ImmunoSEQ had no quality scores, so filtering differed. The assay was immunoSEQ multiplex PCR, and TCRdb's table has in-frame clones only and misses some. V and J calls and clone size are as listed in that table; D and trimming were resolved from the DNA. The sample shows 1.5 million to 2.5 million clones, 85% to 95% of them seen only once. This TCR was recovered from a young man in good health. Material: naive CD8+ T cells sorted from blood.

The CDR3 DNA sequence: TGTGCCAGCAGTTACTCGGCAGGGAACACCATATATTTT. Encoded protein: CASSYSAGNTIYF. The J gene is TRBJ1-3, the V gene TRBV6-5; D is possibly TRBD1 (5 bases). Germline V gene lookup returns CDR1 MNHEY and CDR2 SVGAGI. The V end lost 0 bases, the J end lost 7 bases, and 7 bases lay between the germline ends. There are 13 residues in the CDR3.